Listed here are 4 T cell receptor beta chains from one sample, sequenced in a study of blood T cell repertoires in COVID-19 (dated by TCRdb to 2020 to 2021). The receptor library was made with the immunoSEQ multiplex PCR assay. Sourced from immuneACCESS, this table was stored by TCRdb with only in-frame sequences that have V and J called. A share of the clones is absent; for the studies checked, an unresolved V gene accounts for under half, and the remainder has no known explanation. This sample lists about 210,000 clones; about 91% were detected once. In total, the top ten clones hold under 1.5% of the sample. Material for sequencing was peripheral blood. The receptors shown here come from a man younger than 40 with acute or convalescent COVID-19.

This chain joins TRBV19 and TRBJ2-3; 7 positions agree with TRBD2. V was pared by 1 base and J by 2 bases, with 9 bases of the junction left unmatched. Germline V lookup: CDR1 LNHDA, CDR2 SQIVND (reference sequence). There are 17 residues in the CDR3. The DNA of the CDR3 is TGTGCCAGTAGTATAGGTTGGGGCGGGGGATACACAGATACGCAGTATTTT. It translates to CASSIGWGGGYTDTQYF.

This chain's CDR3 is CASRVAGGRPETQYF. CDR3 DNA sequence: TGCGCCAGCAGGGTAGCGGGGGGGCGTCCAGAGACCCAGTACTTC. The rearrangement uses TRBV4-1 and TRBJ2-5; TRBD2 matches at 11 bases. The CDR3 totals 15 residues. CDR1 and CDR2 from the germline V gene are MGHRA and YSYEKL. Trimming removed 6 bases from V and 4 bases from J; junction bases left unmatched: 7.

V and J are TRBV29-1 and TRBJ2-5; 7 positions match TRBD1. The CDR3 extends over 14 amino acids. From germline, CDR1 is SQVTM and CDR2 ANQGSEA. J lost 5 bases, V lost 0 bases, and 6 bases had no gene match. CDR3 loop: CSVEEGQEGETQYF. CDR3 coding DNA: TGCAGCGTTGAAGAAGGACAGGAAGGTGAGACCCAGTACTTC.

The J gene is TRBJ2-7, the V gene TRBV7-9, with D perhaps TRBD2 (6 bases). The germline V and J ends were trimmed by 2 bases and 5 bases, with 13 bases remaining between them. The CDR3 covers 14 residues. Germline CDR1 reads SEHNR; CDR2 reads FQNEAQ (reference sequence). The CDR3 DNA reads as TGTGCCAGCAGCTTACTAGCGCGACGCCACGAGCAGTACTTC. It is translated as CASSLLARRHEQYF.